This T cell receptor (beta chain) was retrieved from a study of blood T cell repertoires in COVID-19. Study-level information: Both acute and convalescent COVID-19 samples were obtained from the United States, Italy and Spain. T cells, B-cell-depleted T cells, or PBMCs supplied cDNA or gDNA.

In the authors' workflow: Reference gene primer amplification in the assay estimated nucleated cell counts. Profiling relied on immunoSEQ multiplex PCR, and the TCRdb table lists in-frame clones only, not all of them. D and trimming were read from the DNA, whereas the V and J calls and clone size are those reported in that table. Here the sample spans about 230,000 clones, roughly 81% being singletons. V gave up 8 bases and J gave up 8 bases, with 19 bases separating them. Germline CDR1 reads LGHDT; CDR2 reads YNNKEL (reference sequence). The length of the CDR3 is 15 residues. The V gene is TRBV3-1 (or the pseudogene TRBV3-2), the J gene TRBJ1-6; D call uncertain. Sequencing was performed on peripheral blood. The clonotype originates from a man in his forties with acute or convalescent COVID-19. The CDR3: CASASRRPGYSPLHF. DNA for the CDR3: TGTGCCAGCGCCTCCCGCCGTCCGGGGTATTCACCCCTCCACTTT.